A single sample is the source of the 28 T cell receptor beta chains below, sequenced in a study of CD8 T cells in Susac syndrome. Random hexamers primed reverse transcription of roughly 0.45 to 1 ug RNA. TCRdb reprocessed the immunoSEQ multiplex PCR reads with MiXCR, giving one entry per CDR3 protein. This table holds some 110,000 distinct CDR3 sequences, around 95% found once. Sequenced input: CD4+ T cells from PBMCs. The receptors shown here come from a human donor in good health.

V usage is TRBV7-2 and J usage is TRBJ1-1; D gene unclear. Between the trimmed V and J ends, which lost 0 bases and 11 bases, there was a span of 10 bases. The CDR3 length is 12 residues. The V gene's germline CDR1 is SGHTA and CDR2 FQGNSA. CDR3 sequence: CASSLAARTAFF. DNA for the CDR3: TGTGCCAGCAGCTTAGCAGCCAGGACGGCTTTCTTT.

V gene TRBV11-2 combines with J gene TRBJ2-5, with 7 bases lining up with TRBD2. V lost 5 bases and J lost 3; bases outside the gene matches: 6. The germline V gene encodes CDR1 SGHAT and CDR2 FQNNGV. This CDR3 contains 14 residues. The CDR3 DNA follows: TGTGCCAGCAGCGCCAGACTAGCAGAAGAGACCCAGTACTTC. Protein product: CASSARLAEETQYF.

This clonotype occurred once. The gene calls are TRBV5-6 and TRBJ2-2, with D possibly being TRBD2 (7 bases). The germline V and J ends were trimmed by 4 bases and 7 bases, with 17 bases remaining between them. CDR1 and CDR2 from the germline V gene are SGHDT and YYEEEE. The CDR3 covers 15 residues. CDR3 DNA: TGTGCCAGCAGCCACGGACTAGGGGGGAGCGGGGAGCTGTTTTTT. Encoded protein: CASSHGLGGSGELFF.

The chain couples TRBV2 to TRBJ2-5, with TRBD1 identical over 8 bases. This CDR3 has 14 residues. V was pared by 7 bases and J by 2 bases, with 6 bases of the junction left unmatched. Germline assignment: CDR1 SNHLY and CDR2 FYNNEI. This CDR3 is CASNLQGVQETQYF. The CDR3, as DNA: TGTGCCAGCAATCTACAGGGGGTACAAGAGACCCAGTACTTC.

V usage is TRBV7-2 and J usage is TRBJ2-7; no clear D gene. Trimming took off 5 bases at V and 5 bases at J, with 13 bases between the two ends. The CDR3 has 13 amino acids. Germline CDR1 is SGHTA and CDR2 is FQGNSA. CDR3 nucleotide sequence: TGTGCCAGCAGCGTGGGTTTGGCCCACGAGCAGTACTTC. This codes for CASSVGLAHEQYF. The whole variable domain, filled in from reference TRBV7-2 and TRBJ2-7, reads GAGVSQSPSNKVTEKGKDVELRCDPISGHTALYWYRQSLGQGLEFLIYFQGNSAPDKSGLPSDRFSAERTGGSVSTLTIQRTQQEDSAVYLCASSVGLAHEQYFGPGTRLTVT.

The rearrangement links TRBV6-6 to TRBJ1-1, with a possible D match to TRBD1 (5 bases). Germline V gene data show CDR1 as MNHNY and CDR2 as SVGAGI (reference sequence). The CDR3 spans 15 residues. V lost 4 bases, J lost 0 bases, and 12 bases lay in between. The CDR3 loop is CASSSGLLMNTEAFF. CDR3 sequence (DNA): TGTGCCAGCAGTTCGGGACTCCTCATGAACACTGAAGCTTTCTTT.

This clonotype showed up just once. V is TRBV12-5 and J is TRBJ2-7; a possible D gene is TRBD1 (5 bases). With 1 base removed from V and 3 bases from J, the gap between germline ends came to 7 bases. This CDR3 region has 13 residues. The germline gives CDR1 LGHNT, CDR2 FRNRAP. The CDR3 loop reads CASGLGGNYEQYF. The CDR3 DNA is TGTGCTAGTGGTTTGGGGGGCAACTACGAGCAGTACTTC.

The chain couples TRBV30 to TRBJ1-2; unclear D gene. V was clipped by 2 bases and J by 8 bases, with 15 bases between them. The CDR3 covers 13 residues. From germline, CDR1 is GTSNPN and CDR2 SVGIG (reference sequence). The DNA for the CDR3 is TGTGCCTGGAGTCTCGGCGGAGTGGACGGCTACACCTTC. Residues: CAWSLGGVDGYTF. Variable domain in full (rest from reference TRBV30 and TRBJ1-2): SQTIHQWPATLVQPVGSPLSLECTVEGTSNPNLYWYRQAAGRGLQLLFYSVGIGQISSEVPQNLSASRPQDRQFILSSKKLLLSDSGFYLCAWSLGGVDGYTFGSGTRLTVV.

V and J are TRBV6-5 and TRBJ1-5; 10 bases line up with TRBD1. The CDR3 consists of 14 residues. CDR1 and CDR2 (germline): MNHEY, SVGAGI. The V segment lost 10 bases and the J segment 3 bases; nucleotides outside the gene matches: 6. CDR3 sequence (DNA): TGTGCCACCAGGGACAGGGGATACAATCAGCCCCAGCATTTT. This translates into CATRDRGYNQPQHF.

The chain combines TRBV20-1 with TRBJ2-3; the D gene is possibly TRBD2 (5 bases). This CDR3 is built from 16 residues. CDR1 and CDR2 (germline): DFQATT, SNEGSKA (reference sequence). V was clipped by 6 bases and J by 2 bases, with 21 bases between them. This chain's CDR3 is CSANMRVARITDTQYF. For the CDR3, the DNA is TGCAGTGCCAACATGAGGGTAGCTAGGATCACAGATACGCAGTATTTT.

V and J are TRBV5-1 and TRBJ2-5; D possibly corresponds to TRBD2 (5 bases). V lost 0 bases to trimming and J lost 1 base, with 10 bases between them. Germline V gene lookup returns CDR1 SGHRS and CDR2 YFSETQ. The CDR3 runs to 15 residues. The CDR3 reads CASSLDGVTQETQYF. The CDR3 bases are TGCGCCAGCAGCTTGGACGGGGTAACCCAAGAGACCCAGTACTTC.

The rearrangement uses TRBV5-1 and TRBJ2-1, with 7 bases fitting TRBD2. V gave up 4 bases and J gave up 6 bases; unmatched junction bases: 10. This CDR3 comprises 15 residues. Germline V CDR1 and CDR2: SGHRS, YFSETQ. As DNA, the CDR3 is TGCGCCAGCAGCCCGAGGGCGGGAGCGCCCAATGAGCAGTTCTTC. This sequence encodes CASSPRAGAPNEQFF. The full variable domain, with the rest looked up from reference TRBV5-1 and TRBJ2-1, is KAGVTQTPRYLIKTRGQQVTLSCSPISGHRSVSWYQQTPGQGLQFLFEYFSETQRNKGNFPGRFSGRQFSNSRSEMNVSTLELGDSALYLCASSPRAGAPNEQFFGPGTRLTVL.

The rearrangement uses TRBV25-1 and TRBJ2-1; D not certain. Trimming removed 5 bases at V and 0 bases at J, with 14 bases between. The CDR3 spans 16 residues. From germline, CDR1 is MGHDK and CDR2 SYGVNS. The CDR3 here is CASSPAAASSYNEQFF. CDR3 nucleotides: TGTGCCAGCAGTCCCGCGGCCGCCAGCTCCTACAATGAGCAGTTCTTC.

The rearrangement joins TRBV20-1 to TRBJ1-4; D unresolved. The CDR3 is 12 residues long. The germline V gene encodes CDR1 DFQATT and CDR2 SNEGSKA (reference sequence). The CDR3 spells CGSTTGNEKLFF. As DNA, the CDR3 is TGCGGATCTACGACCGGAAATGAAAAACTGTTTTTT.

This chain joins TRBV29-1 and TRBJ1-4, with D unresolved. The CDR3 is made up of 14 amino acids. V was cut by 6 bases and J by 3 bases, with 14 bases left in between. CDR1 is SQVTM and CDR2 is ANQGSEA in the germline V gene. In DNA, the CDR3 is TGCAGCGTCGAGAGCCTGGGATCTAATGAAAAACTGTTTTTT. It translates to CSVESLGSNEKLFF.

The V call is TRBV25-1, the J call TRBJ2-7; maybe TRBD1 (6 bases). The CDR3 sequence is 14 residues long. From germline, CDR1 is MGHDK and CDR2 SYGVNS. Trimming pared 3 bases from V and 5 bases from J, leaving 14 bases between. The CDR3 here is CASSDPAGVDEQYF. The CDR3, as DNA: TGTGCCAGCAGTGATCCAGCAGGGGTCGACGAGCAGTACTTC.

This rearrangement joins TRBV18 to TRBJ1-2, with a weak D call TRBD1 (5 bases). Trimming pared 3 bases from V and 2 bases from J, leaving 10 bases between. This CDR3 region has 14 residues. Germline V lookup: CDR1 KGHSH, CDR2 LQKENI. CDR3 DNA sequence: TGTGCCAGCTCACCGGGGGAGAAGAACTATGGCTACACCTTC. Amino acid sequence: CASSPGEKNYGYTF.

The V call is TRBV20-1, the J call TRBJ2-3; D uncertain. The CDR3 runs 14 residues. Per germline, CDR1 DFQATT and CDR2 SNEGSKA (reference sequence). Trimming took off 0 bases at V and 4 bases at J, with 11 bases between the two ends. For the CDR3, the DNA is TGCAGTGCTAGAGAAGGGCGGTCCTCAGATACGCAGTATTTT. Translating gives CSAREGRSSDTQYF.

The V call is TRBV3-1, the J call TRBJ1-4; D possibly corresponds to TRBD1 (5 bases). The CDR3 loop spans 14 amino acids. The V end was cut by 4 bases, the J end by 0 bases, with 6 bases between. Germline V gives CDR1 LGHDT, CDR2 YNNKEL (reference sequence). The CDR3 sequence: CASSPQATNEKLFF. The DNA for the CDR3 is TGTGCCAGCAGCCCACAGGCAACTAATGAAAAACTGTTTTTT.

The chain recombines TRBV5-1 with TRBJ2-3, with a possible D match to TRBD2 (5 bases). The CDR3 runs 14 residues. Germline-derived CDR1 and CDR2 are SGHRS and YFSETQ. Trimming pared 0 bases from V and 6 bases from J, leaving 11 bases between. The CDR3 protein is CASSLAMDWDTQYF. The CDR3 DNA is TGCGCCAGCAGCTTGGCCATGGACTGGGATACGCAGTATTTT.

The rearrangement links TRBV3-1 to TRBJ2-3; D may match TRBD1 or TRBD2 (5 bases each). In germline, CDR1 is LGHDT, CDR2 YNNKEL (reference sequence). The length of the CDR3 is 15 residues. Trimming stripped 4 bases from V and 1 base from J, with 12 bases between. In nucleotides, the CDR3 is TGTGCCAGCAGCCTCCGGGACCCGGGCACAGATACGCAGTATTTT. Residues: CASSLRDPGTDTQYF.

This sequence joins TRBV3-1 and TRBJ1-2, with no clear D. The CDR3 totals 14 residues. The V end was cut by 5 bases, the J end by 3 bases, with 13 bases between. Germline V gene sequence: CDR1 LGHDT, CDR2 YNNKEL (reference sequence). CDR3 sequence: CASSSRTADYGYTF. Written as DNA, the CDR3 is TGTGCCAGCAGCTCACGGACCGCAGACTATGGCTACACCTTC.

The rearrangement joins TRBV29-1 to TRBJ2-3; 11 nucleotides match TRBD1. V shed 7 bases, J shed 4 bases, and the junction held 7 bases outside the gene matches. The CDR3 runs 14 residues. The V gene's germline CDR1 is SQVTM and CDR2 ANQGSEA. DNA of the CDR3: TGCAGCGGGAGGACAGGGGGCGGCGCAGATACGCAGTATTTT. It yields the protein CSGRTGGGADTQYF.

The chain has TRBV13 and TRBJ2-7, with D possibly being TRBD1 (6 bases). This CDR3 has 17 residues. V gave up 5 bases and J gave up 2 bases, with 22 bases separating them. Germline CDR1 PRHDT, CDR2 FYEKMQ (reference sequence). CDR3: CASSLYTPGHTTYEQYF. Here the CDR3 DNA reads TGTGCCAGCAGCCTCTACACCCCGGGACACACTACCTACGAGCAGTACTTC.

The chain uses TRBV29-1 and TRBJ1-1; 7 bases are a match to TRBD1. This CDR3 spans 14 amino acids. Losses at the gene ends were 3 bases for V and 5 bases for J; bases not matched to a gene: 9. Per the germline V gene, CDR1 is SQVTM and CDR2 is ANQGSEA. The CDR3 is CSVDRTGGGTEAFF. Here the CDR3 DNA reads TGCAGCGTTGATCGGACAGGTGGAGGGACTGAAGCTTTCTTT.

The CDR3: CASSLDGSRIGELFF. The CDR3 coding sequence is TGTGCCAGCAGCTTGGACGGGAGTAGAATCGGGGAGCTGTTTTTT. This chain connects TRBV5-4 to TRBJ2-2; D possibly corresponds to TRBD2 (6 bases). Germline assignment: CDR1 SGHNT and CDR2 YYREEE (reference sequence). The CDR3 is 15 amino acids. The V end was cut by 0 bases, the J end by 7 bases, with 13 bases between.

This chain joins TRBV12-3 or TRBV12-4 and TRBJ2-1, with D perhaps matching TRBD2 (6 bases). Trimming took off 5 bases at V and 3 bases at J, with 14 bases between the two ends. CDR3 length: 15 amino acids. CDR3 nucleotides: TGTGCCAGCAGTGACGGTAGACTAGACTACAATGAGCAGTTCTTC. As protein: CASSDGRLDYNEQFF.

The chain carries TRBV7-2 and TRBJ2-7; 9 nucleotides match TRBD2. Germline CDR1 is SGHTA and CDR2 is FQGNSA. V was clipped by 3 bases and J by 6 bases; unmatched bases: 6. The CDR3 covers 14 residues. CDR3 coding DNA: TGTGCCAGCAGCTTGGGTAGCGGGAGTCTCGAGCAGTACTTC. Translated, it gives CASSLGSGSLEQYF.